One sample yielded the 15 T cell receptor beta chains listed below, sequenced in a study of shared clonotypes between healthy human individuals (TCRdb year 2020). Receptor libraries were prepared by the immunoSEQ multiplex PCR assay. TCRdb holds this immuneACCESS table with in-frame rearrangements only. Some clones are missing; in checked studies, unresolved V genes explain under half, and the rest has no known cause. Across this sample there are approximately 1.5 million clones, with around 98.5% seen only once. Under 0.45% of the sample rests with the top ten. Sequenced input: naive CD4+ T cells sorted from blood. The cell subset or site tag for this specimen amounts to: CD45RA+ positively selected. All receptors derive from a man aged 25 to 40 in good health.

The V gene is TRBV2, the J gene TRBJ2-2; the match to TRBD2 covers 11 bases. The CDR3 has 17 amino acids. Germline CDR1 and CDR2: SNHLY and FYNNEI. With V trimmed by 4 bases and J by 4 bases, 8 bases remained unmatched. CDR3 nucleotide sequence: TGTGCCAGCAGTGCCCCCCGTAGCGGGAGGGGCACCGGGGAGCTGTTTTTT. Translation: CASSAPRSGRGTGELFF.

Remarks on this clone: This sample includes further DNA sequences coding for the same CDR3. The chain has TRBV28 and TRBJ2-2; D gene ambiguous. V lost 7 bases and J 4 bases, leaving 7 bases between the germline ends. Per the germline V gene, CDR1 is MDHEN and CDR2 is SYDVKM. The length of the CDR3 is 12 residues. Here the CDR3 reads CASTLGTGELFF. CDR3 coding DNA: TGTGCCAGCACCCTGGGCACCGGGGAGCTGTTTTTT. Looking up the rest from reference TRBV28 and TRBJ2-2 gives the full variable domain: DVKVTQSSRYLVKRTGEKVFLECVQDMDHENMFWYRQDPGLGLRLIYFSYDVKMKEKGDIPEGYSVSREKKERFSLILESASTNQTSMYLCASTLGTGELFFGEGSRLTVL.

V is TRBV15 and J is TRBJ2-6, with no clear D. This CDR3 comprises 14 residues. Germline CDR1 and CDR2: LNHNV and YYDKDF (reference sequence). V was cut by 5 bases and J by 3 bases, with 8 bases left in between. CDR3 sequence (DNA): TGTGCCACCAGCTCCGTTCTTGGGGCCAACGTCCTGACTTTC. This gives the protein CATSSVLGANVLTF.

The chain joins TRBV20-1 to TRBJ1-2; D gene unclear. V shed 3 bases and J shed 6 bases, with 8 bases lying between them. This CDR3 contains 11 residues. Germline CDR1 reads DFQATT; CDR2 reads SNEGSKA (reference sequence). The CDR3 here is CSARLGDGYTF. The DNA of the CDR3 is TGCAGTGCTAGGCTTGGGGATGGCTACACCTTC.

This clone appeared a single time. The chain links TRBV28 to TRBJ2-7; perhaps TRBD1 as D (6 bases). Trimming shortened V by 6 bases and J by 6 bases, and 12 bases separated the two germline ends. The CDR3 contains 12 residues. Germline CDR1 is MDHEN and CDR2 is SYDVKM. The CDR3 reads CASRSPGVEQYF. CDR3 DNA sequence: TGTGCCAGCAGGAGCCCAGGGGTCGAGCAGTACTTC.

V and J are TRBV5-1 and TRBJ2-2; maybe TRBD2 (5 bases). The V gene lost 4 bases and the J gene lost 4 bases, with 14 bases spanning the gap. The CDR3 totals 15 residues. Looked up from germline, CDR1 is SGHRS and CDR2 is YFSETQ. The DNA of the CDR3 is TGCGCCAGCAGCCAACTAGAAGGTGGCACCGGGGAGCTGTTTTTT. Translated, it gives CASSQLEGGTGELFF.

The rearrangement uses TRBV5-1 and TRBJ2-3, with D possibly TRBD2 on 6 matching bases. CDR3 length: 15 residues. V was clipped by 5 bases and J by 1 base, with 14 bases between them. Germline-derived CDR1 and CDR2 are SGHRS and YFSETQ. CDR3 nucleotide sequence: TGCGCCAGCAGACTGACTGGCGGGGGCACAGATACGCAGTATTTT. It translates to CASRLTGGGTDTQYF.

CDR3 bases: TGCGCCAGCAGTGGTTCCGGGACAGGGTGGTACGAGCAGTACTTC. Amino acid sequence: CASSGSGTGWYEQYF. The J gene is TRBJ2-7, the V gene TRBV10-1; 9 bases fit TRBD1. CDR1 is WNHNN and CDR2 is SYGVQD in the germline V gene (reference sequence). Losses at the gene ends were 4 bases for V and 4 bases for J; bases not matched to a gene: 8. The CDR3 consists of 15 residues.

CDR3 nucleotide sequence: TGTGCCAGCAGCATTAGCGGGGAATACCAAGAGACCCAGTACTTC. It encodes CASSISGEYQETQYF. The chain combines TRBV28 with TRBJ2-5, with 8 bases fitting TRBD2. Germline V lookup: CDR1 MDHEN, CDR2 SYDVKM. V dropped 6 bases and J dropped 0; count of bases not matched to a gene: 6. This CDR3 is 15 amino acids long.

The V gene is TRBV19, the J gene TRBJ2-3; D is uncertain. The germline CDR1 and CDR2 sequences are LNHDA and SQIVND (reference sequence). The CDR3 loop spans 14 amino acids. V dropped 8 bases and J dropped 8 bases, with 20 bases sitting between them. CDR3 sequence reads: CASSTTPGRITQYF. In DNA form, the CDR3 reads TGTGCCAGTTCTACAACACCTGGGCGGATTACGCAGTATTTT.

The CDR3 spells CASSQVGRDTGYTF. CDR3 sequence (DNA): TGCGCCAGCAGCCAAGTTGGCCGGGACACTGGCTACACCTTC. The genes are TRBV4-3 and TRBJ1-2, with D possibly TRBD1 on 6 matching bases. V dropped 1 base and J dropped 7 bases, with 13 bases sitting between them. Per the germline V gene, CDR1 is LGHNA and CDR2 is YSLEER. This CDR3 has 14 amino acids.

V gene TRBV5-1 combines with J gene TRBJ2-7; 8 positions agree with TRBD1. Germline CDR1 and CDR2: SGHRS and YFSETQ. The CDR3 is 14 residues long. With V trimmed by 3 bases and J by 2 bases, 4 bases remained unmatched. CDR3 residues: CASSWTGSTYEQYF. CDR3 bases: TGCGCCAGCAGCTGGACAGGGAGCACCTACGAGCAGTACTTC.

The CDR3 sequence is CASSGGTGPNEQYF. Written as DNA, the CDR3 is TGTGCCAGCAGCGGGGGGACAGGTCCAAACGAGCAGTACTTC. This chain connects TRBV7-9 to TRBJ2-7; the match to TRBD1 covers 8 bases. CDR3 length equals 14 residues. With V trimmed by 5 bases and J by 5 bases, 8 bases remained unmatched. Germline CDR1 and CDR2: SEHNR and FQNEAQ (reference sequence).

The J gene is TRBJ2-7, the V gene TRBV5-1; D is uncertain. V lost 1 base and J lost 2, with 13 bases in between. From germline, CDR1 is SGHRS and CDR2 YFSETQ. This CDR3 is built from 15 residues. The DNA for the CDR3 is TGCGCCAGCAGCTTGTTAACGGGCCCCCCCTACGAGCAGTACTTC. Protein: CASSLLTGPPYEQYF.

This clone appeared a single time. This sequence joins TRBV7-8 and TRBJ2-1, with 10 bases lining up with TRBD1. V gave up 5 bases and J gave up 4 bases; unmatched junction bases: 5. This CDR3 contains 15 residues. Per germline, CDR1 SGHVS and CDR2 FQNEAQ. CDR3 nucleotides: TGTGCCAGCAGCCGGGACAGGGGACCTTACAATGAGCAGTTCTTC. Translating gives CASSRDRGPYNEQFF.